These 8 T cell receptor beta chains came from one sample sequenced in a study of T cells in pancreatic ductal adenocarcinoma. The protocol was immunoSEQ multiplex PCR, while the TCRdb copy is restricted to in-frame clones and leaves out a portion. The table lists about 5,200 clones, roughly 90% of them singletons, with 5.9% in the top ten. Selected pancreatic ductal adenocarcinoma patients had undergone surgery without neoadjuvant therapy. Sequences were obtained from pancreatic tumor tissue. The receptors come from a human donor with pancreatic ductal adenocarcinoma.

The gene calls are TRBV11-3 and TRBJ2-7, with TRBD1 identical over 8 bases. The CDR3 is 15 residues long. After removal of 1 base from V and 5 bases from J, the junction contained 7 bases not matched to a gene. Germline V gene data show CDR1 as SGHNT and CDR2 as YENEEA. The CDR3 loop is CASSLGTGWNDEQYF. The CDR3, as DNA: TGTGCCAGCAGCTTAGGGACAGGGTGGAACGACGAGCAGTACTTC.

The chain uses TRBV30 and TRBJ2-2; 15 bases are shared with TRBD2. The CDR3 runs to 17 residues. Per the germline V gene, CDR1 is GTSNPN and CDR2 is SVGIG (reference sequence). Germline trimming cut 0 bases from V and 6 bases from J; bases unmatched to any gene: 5. CDR3 bases: TGTGCCTGGAGTGTACGGACTAGCGGGAGGGCCCCCGGGGAGCTGTTTTTT. This translates into CAWSVRTSGRAPGELFF.

V is TRBV19 and J is TRBJ2-1, with 10 bases aligning to TRBD1. The ends lost 5 bases at V and 13 bases at J; junction bases unmatched: 5. The CDR3 is 12 amino acids. CDR1 and CDR2 (germline): LNHDA, SQIVND (reference sequence). CDR3 bases: TGTGCCAGTAGTGCAGGACAGGGGGAACAGTTCTTC. Its protein product is CASSAGQGEQFF.

The gene calls are TRBV4-1 and TRBJ1-5; D gene uncertain. This CDR3 region has 15 residues. Germline V CDR1 and CDR2: MGHRA, YSYEKL. With 3 bases removed from V and 0 bases from J, the gap between germline ends came to 9 bases. CDR3 sequence reads: CASSHAGFSNQPQHF. In DNA, the CDR3 is TGCGCCAGCAGCCACGCAGGATTTAGCAATCAGCCCCAGCATTTT.

This clone has just one count. The rearrangement joins TRBV11-2 to TRBJ1-5, with D uncertain. Trimming left V 0 bases short and J 3 bases short, with 0 bases between. This CDR3 has 12 residues. CDR1 is SGHAT and CDR2 is FQNNGV in the germline V gene. The DNA of the CDR3 is TGTGCCAGCAGCTTAGACAATCAGCCCCAGCATTTT. This gives the protein CASSLDNQPQHF.

Turning to this clone: One junction end disagrees with the germline gene, perhaps due to a read error. V gene TRBV5-1 combines with J gene TRBJ1-2, with a weak D call TRBD1 (5 bases). This CDR3 region has 12 residues. CDR1 SGHRS and CDR2 YFSETQ come from the germline V gene. The DNA of the CDR3 is TGCGCCAGCAGCTTGAATGGGGACCGGACTAACTTC. It specifies CASSLNGDRTNF.

This chain connects TRBV9 to TRBJ1-3, with D unresolved. The germline V and J ends were trimmed by 0 bases and 3 bases, with 10 bases remaining between them. CDR1 is SGDLS and CDR2 is YYNGEE in the germline V gene. This CDR3 has 15 residues. CDR3 bases: TGTGCCAGCAGCGTAGGGCGGGCAGTTGGAAACACCATATATTTT. Residues: CASSVGRAVGNTIYF. Together with reference TRBV9 and TRBJ1-3, the CDR3 gives the full variable domain: DSGVTQTPKHLITATGQRVTLRCSPRSGDLSVYWYQQSLDQGLQFLIQYYNGEERAKGNILERFSAQQFPDLHSELNLSSLELGDSALYFCASSVGRAVGNTIYFGEGSWLTVV.

The V call is TRBV7-7, the J call TRBJ2-5; 8 bases align to TRBD2. The CDR3 sequence is 13 residues long. Looked up from germline, CDR1 is SSHAT and CDR2 is FNYEAQ (reference sequence). V lost 4 bases, J lost 4 bases, and 2 bases stayed unmatched. CDR3 in amino acids: CASSSGGSETQYF. The CDR3 coding sequence is TGTGCCAGCAGCTCGGGGGGGTCAGAGACCCAGTACTTC.